The TCR beta chain under discussion was sequenced for a study of T cells in Graves' hyperthyroidism and ophthalmopathy (dated by TCRdb to between 2018 and 2020). Some background on the complete study: Peripheral blood was sampled at the time of initial diagnosis, prior to any treatment. A discovery cohort of about a hundred patients, 43 with Graves' ophthalmopathy and approximately 57 with stable Graves' hyperthyroidism, was used to find distinguishing TCR V-J signatures. Whether ophthalmopathy could be predicted prospectively was tested in an independent validation cohort made up of under 20 hyperthyroidism patients plus 17 patients who later progressed to ophthalmopathy. The approximately 90 discovery patients were divided at random into training and test sets in a 7:3 ratio. The study also compared thyroid tissue and blood T-cell repertoires from 6 or 7 Graves' hyperthyroidism patients. Following sampling, methimazole starting at 30 mg daily was given to hyperthyroidism patients, and high-dose intravenous methylprednisolone was given to ophthalmopathy patients. TCR Vbeta CDR3 sequencing of 130 to 150 peripheral blood samples (over 40 ophthalmopathy, 75 to 85 hyperthyroidism and approximately 17 progressor patients) is reported in the paper.

Paper-wide results and their limitations: Sample size was not statistically predetermined, and investigators were not blinded to group allocation. During validation, the model predicted progression to ophthalmopathy a median of approximately 6.5 months ahead of onset, with almost 71% sensitivity and 72% to 80% specificity. Blood samples also contained most of the expanded thyroid clonotypes (frequency above 0.001), which suggests that blood repertoires may reflect thyroid immune responses. A model built on a 13 V-J signature distinguished ophthalmopathy from stable hyperthyroidism, reaching roughly 88% sensitivity and about 81% specificity in cross-validation and 80%/75% in testing.

The germline V gene sets CDR1 to SGHRS and CDR2 to YFSETQ. The germline ends are 9 bases apart after V is trimmed by 6 bases and J by 6 bases. Counted from cysteine to phenylalanine, this CDR3 has 11 amino acids. Only the CDR3 region is kept as DNA, spanning 33 bases read in frame from base 1. In the ophthalmopathy patients, disease was moderately to severely active, with a Clinical Activity Score of 3 or more, a NOSPECS grade of 4 or more, and a duration of less than 3 months. The study excluded patients with uncontrolled infections, other autoimmune diseases, pregnancy or lactation. Diagnoses were established on the basis of clinical symptoms, serum thyroxine and TRAb, thyroid ultrasound, and orbital computed tomography. PBMCs were separated from over 9 ml of fresh peripheral blood using Ficoll-Paque density gradient centrifugation. Total RNA was extracted using Trizol reagent, and RNA quality was assessed on an Agilent 2100 Bioanalyzer.

Note on this clonotype: What antigen it recognizes has not been identified. The input lacks base qualities; no much larger clone sits a single base away.

Amplification of TCR beta CDR3 regions was carried out from RNA transcripts. The TCR CDR3 was subjected to a first round of RT-PCR using the HTBI primer set and the Qiagen OneStep RT-PCR kit. Libraries were constructed in a second round of multiplex PCR, after which size selection and purification were performed. Libraries were sequenced paired-end with 100 bp reads on an Illumina HiSeq2000. The study's own analysis went as follows. SOAPnuke was used to process the raw data, with reads discarded if the reads contained adapters or uncalled bases, had a mean Phred below 15, or lacked an exact constant-primer or identifier match. High-quality paired reads were merged with COPE v1.2.5, and unique nucleotide sequences were defined as clonotypes. MiTCR v1.1 was used to align the clonotypes against IMGT TRBV, TRBD and TRBJ reference segments. The analysis was restricted to V-J combinations with a frequency above 0.0001, which together covered just over 98% of the repertoires. The TCS score was defined as F50 (clonal expansion) divided by E x V (chaos), with BLOSUM62-based TCRdist calculated between CDR3 peptides within each V-J. Welch's t-statistics and random forest reduced fewer than 550 V-J features to around 14, which were used in a naive Bayes classifier (R e1071). Clones were called with MiXCR by TCRdb after fastp trimmed the public reads at Q25, and only in-frame beta chains were retained. Under each unique CDR3 protein, matching rows form one entry showing the most common genes and DNA. For this entry, the V and J calls and clone size follow TCRdb and not the study's own pipeline. The sample table shows 300,000 to 500,000 distinct CDR3 sequences, and over 11% are seen once. In total, the top ten clones hold 25% to 30% of the sample.

The sequence was obtained from a man aged 45-60 years with Graves' ophthalmopathy. Recombination joined TRBV5-1 with TRBJ1-2; no D gene is confidently identified. The specimen sequenced was blood. The DNA is as follows: TGCGCCAGCAAGGGAAATGATGGCTACACCTTC. This gives the protein CASKGNDGYTF.